The 32 T cell receptor beta chains in this list originate from one sample, sequenced in a study of glioma-infiltrating T cells. Using RNA template, CDR3s of TCR alpha and beta were amplified with iRepertoire arm-PCR. MiXCR, applied by TCRdb to the multiplex PCR reads, yields one record per CDR3 protein. The sample holds 100,000 to 150,000 distinct CDR3 sequences; around 23% are singletons and the top ten take 27%. Material: glioma tissue, nonneoplastic brain tissue, or PBMCs (not recorded which). The receptors come from a human donor with low-grade glioma or glioblastoma, undergoing nonglioma brain surgery, or in good health (not recorded which).

This clonotype has a handful of counts. V and J are TRBV20-1 and TRBJ2-4, with TRBD2 matching over 9 bases. V was pared by 5 bases and J by 8 bases, with 13 bases of the junction left unmatched. The CDR3 is 15 amino acids. The germline V gene has CDR1 DFQATT and CDR2 SNEGSKA (reference sequence). In DNA form, the CDR3 reads TGCAGTGCTCCTAGCCTAGCGGGGACCTCCTACATTCAGTACTTC. As protein: CSAPSLAGTSYIQYF.

This chain links TRBV12-3 or TRBV12-4 with TRBJ2-6; D perhaps matches TRBD1 (6 bases). V lost 4 bases and J lost 6, with 19 bases in between. The CDR3 consists of 17 residues. This chain's CDR3 is CASSYRGARGSANVLTF. The CDR3 region has the DNA TGTGCCAGCAGTTACCGGGGAGCGAGGGGGTCGGCCAACGTCCTGACTTTC.

The V call is TRBV2, the J call TRBJ2-5; D is possibly TRBD1 or TRBD2 (5 bases each). This CDR3 is 14 amino acids long. V was cut by 7 bases and J by 4 bases, with 16 bases left in between. The V gene's germline CDR1 is SNHLY and CDR2 FYNNEI. CDR3 protein: CASTRDGRRETQYF. CDR3 bases: TGTGCCAGCACCAGGGACGGCAGGAGAGAGACCCAGTACTTC.

The chain recombines TRBV11-2 with TRBJ1-1, with D possibly TRBD1 on 6 matching bases. Germline-derived CDR1 and CDR2 are SGHAT and FQNNGV. V was pared by 5 bases and J by 1 base, with 8 bases between. The CDR3 has 13 amino acids. The CDR3 sequence is CASSTQGNTEAFF. The DNA for the CDR3 is TGTGCCAGCAGCACACAGGGGAACACTGAAGCTTTCTTT. Combining the CDR3 with reference TRBV11-2 and TRBJ1-1 gives the whole variable domain EAGVAQSPRYKIIEKRQSVAFWCNPISGHATLYWYQQILGQGPKLLIQFQNNGVVDDSQLPKDRFSAERLKGVDSTLKIQPAKLEDSAVYLCASSTQGNTEAFFGQGTRLTVV.

The sample holds a few counts of this clonotype. This chain joins TRBV19 and TRBJ1-1; possibly TRBD1 for D (5 bases). Deletions cut 7 bases from V and 1 base from J, with 16 bases between. This CDR3 is built from 15 residues. The germline V gene encodes CDR1 LNHDA and CDR2 SQIVND (reference sequence). In DNA form, the CDR3 reads TGTGCCAGTACCATCGAGGGGTTTTGGAACACTGAAGCTTTCTTT. Translated: CASTIEGFWNTEAFF.

This clonotype was observed a handful of times. This chain uses TRBV7-9 with TRBJ2-1, with D maybe TRBD1 (6 bases). There are 14 residues in the CDR3. Germline V gene lookup returns CDR1 SEHNR and CDR2 FQNEAQ (reference sequence). With 1 base removed from V and 8 bases from J, the gap between germline ends came to 12 bases. In DNA, the CDR3 is TGTGCCAGCAGCTTAGGGGCAGGGGTCGATGAGCAGTTCTTC. This sequence encodes CASSLGAGVDEQFF.

The chain joins TRBV6-6 to TRBJ2-1; TRBD1 matches 8 bases. V lost 2 bases to trimming and J lost 6 bases; unmatched junction nucleotides: 6. This CDR3 is built from 15 residues. From germline, CDR1 is MNHNY and CDR2 SVGAGI (reference sequence). In DNA form, the CDR3 reads TGTGCCAGCAGTTACATGACAGGGGATGTCAATGAGCAGTTCTTC. Translated, it gives CASSYMTGDVNEQFF.

The table lists this clonotype with a few counts. The chain links TRBV3-1 to TRBJ2-5, with D possibly matching TRBD1 (5 bases). Germline loops: CDR1 LGHDT, CDR2 YNNKEL (reference sequence). Trimming left V 4 bases short and J 3 bases short, with 15 bases between. The CDR3 is 15 residues long. CDR3 bases: TGTGCCAGCAGCCGGGGCGCACTAACGAAAGAGACCCAGTACTTC. It specifies CASSRGALTKETQYF.

A remark on this clonotype: A much larger clone differs by one base, so this may be a read error. The gene calls are TRBV27 and TRBJ2-3; D remains ambiguous. This CDR3 has 11 residues. Trimming pared 11 bases from V and 6 bases from J, leaving 12 bases between. The V gene's germline CDR1 is MNHEY and CDR2 SMNVEV (reference sequence). The CDR3 is CAGRKFDTQYF. The CDR3 coding sequence is TGTGCCGGCCGCAAGTTTGATACGCAGTATTTT.

This clonotype was observed many times. This chain links TRBV6-1 with TRBJ1-2; 9 nucleotides line up with TRBD1. Losses at the gene ends were 7 bases for V and 5 bases for J; bases not matched to a gene: 2. Per germline, CDR1 MNHNS and CDR2 SASEGT. The length of the CDR3 is 12 residues. The CDR3 sequence: CASTDRGYGYTF. In DNA, the CDR3 is TGTGCCAGCACTGACAGGGGGTATGGCTACACCTTC.

The V call is TRBV27, the J call TRBJ1-1, with 9 bases identical to TRBD1. V was pared by 5 bases and J by 6 bases, with 19 bases of the junction left unmatched. This CDR3 is built from 18 residues. Per the germline V gene, CDR1 is MNHEY and CDR2 is SMNVEV (reference sequence). The CDR3 bases are TGTGCCAGCAGTCCCCTCCGGGACAGGGTCCGTTCGGACGCTGAAGCTTTCTTT. Translating it yields CASSPLRDRVRSDAEAFF.

This clonotype was seen a few times. The rearrangement links TRBV3-1 to TRBJ1-2; D is uncertain. Germline V gives CDR1 LGHDT, CDR2 YNNKEL (reference sequence). Trimming pared 0 bases from V and 6 bases from J, leaving 11 bases between. This CDR3 comprises 14 residues. The chain's CDR3 is CASSQDAIQNGYTF. Here the CDR3 DNA reads TGTGCCAGCAGCCAAGATGCCATACAGAATGGCTACACCTTC. Supplemented by reference TRBV3-1 and TRBJ1-2, the full variable domain reads DTAVSQTPKYLVTQMGNDKSIKCEQNLGHDTMYWYKQDSKKFLKIMFSYNNKELIINETVPNRFSPKSPDKAHLNLHINSLELGDSAVYFCASSQDAIQNGYTFGSGTRLTVV.

This chain joins TRBV6-1 and TRBJ1-4; D gene uncertain. The CDR3 covers 13 residues. Trimming cost V 11 bases and J 3 bases, with 13 bases left between them. Germline V gives CDR1 MNHNS, CDR2 SASEGT. CDR3 DNA: TGTGCCGCCCAGGAGTGGGCTAATGAAAAACTGTTTTTT. Amino acid sequence: CAAQEWANEKLFF.

This clonotype turned up a few times. The V and J genes are TRBV20-1 and TRBJ1-1; D possibly corresponds to TRBD1 (5 bases). The germline V and J ends were trimmed by 0 bases and 2 bases, with 16 bases remaining between them. CDR3 length: 16 residues. The germline V gene encodes CDR1 DFQATT and CDR2 SNEGSKA (reference sequence). CDR3 nucleotide sequence: TGCAGTGCTAGAGATATACAGCAGGGAGAAAACACTGAAGCTTTCTTT. Protein: CSARDIQQGENTEAFF.

V and J are TRBV4-1 and TRBJ2-2; D is unresolved. CDR3 length: 11 residues. The V gene lost 2 bases and the J gene lost 6 bases, with 1 base spanning the gap. The germline gives CDR1 MGHRA, CDR2 YSYEKL. The CDR3 protein is CASSQSGELFF. The CDR3 DNA sequence: TGCGCCAGCAGCCAATCCGGGGAGCTGTTTTTT.

The chain carries TRBV7-3 and TRBJ2-7; a weak D match, TRBD1 (6 bases). The V gene lost 3 bases and the J gene lost 8 bases, with 8 bases spanning the gap. This CDR3 is built from 11 residues. Germline-derived CDR1 and CDR2 are SGHTA and FQGTGA. CDR3 region: CASSFRGQQYV. The CDR3 DNA sequence: TGTGCCAGCAGCTTCAGGGGCCAGCAGTACGTC.

V and J are TRBV29-1 and TRBJ2-3, with D tentatively TRBD1 or TRBD2 (5 bases each). With 6 bases removed from V and 0 bases from J, the gap between germline ends came to 13 bases. This CDR3 is built from 14 residues. CDR1 is SQVTM, CDR2 ANQGSEA, per germline. CDR3 sequence: CSVGDGSSTDTQYF. CDR3 coding DNA: TGCAGCGTCGGGGACGGCTCTAGCACAGATACGCAGTATTTT.

This clonotype was detected only a few times. This rearrangement joins TRBV4-1 to TRBJ2-1; D perhaps matches TRBD2 (7 bases). Deletions cut 6 bases from V and 2 bases from J, with 20 bases between. Germline V gene lookup returns CDR1 MGHRA and CDR2 YSYEKL. This CDR3 is 17 amino acids long. Here the CDR3 reads CASSYREGKWAYNEQFF. DNA for the CDR3: TGCGCCAGCAGTTACAGGGAGGGGAAGTGGGCCTACAATGAGCAGTTCTTC.

This clonotype was seen ten or more times. This rearrangement joins TRBV6-1 to TRBJ1-2; 7 bases agree with TRBD1. With V trimmed by 4 bases and J by 3 bases, 8 bases remained unmatched. In germline, CDR1 is MNHNS, CDR2 SASEGT. This CDR3 has 15 residues. Written as DNA, the CDR3 is TGTGCCAGCAGTGCTTACAGGGGAGCGGACTATGGCTACACCTTC. Translated: CASSAYRGADYGYTF.

This clonotype appeared many times. The V call is TRBV20-1, the J call TRBJ2-3; D is possibly TRBD2 (5 bases). V lost 4 bases and J lost 2, with 13 bases in between. CDR1 is DFQATT, CDR2 SNEGSKA, per germline (reference sequence). CDR3 length: 14 residues. CDR3 bases: TGCAGTGCTATAGGACTCGATGCCACAGATACGCAGTATTTT. Protein sequence: CSAIGLDATDTQYF.

This sequence joins TRBV5-1 and TRBJ2-3; the match to TRBD2 covers 13 bases. The CDR3 is 15 amino acids. CDR1 is SGHRS, CDR2 YFSETQ, per germline. Trimming removed 2 bases from V and 6 bases from J; junction bases left unmatched: 3. CDR3 nucleotides: TGCGCCAGCAGCTTCACTAGCGGGGGGGCGGATACGCAGTATTTT. It yields the protein CASSFTSGGADTQYF.

A note on this clonotype: A much larger clone differs from this one at a single base, so this may be a read error. The rearrangement joins TRBV27 to TRBJ2-1, with 7 bases identical to TRBD1. The CDR3 contains 14 residues. CDR1 MNHEY and CDR2 SMNVEV come from the germline V gene (reference sequence). DNA for the CDR3: TGTGCCAGCAGCCCGGCCGACAGGGCCAATGAGCAGTCCTTC. Residues: CASSPADRANEQSF.

This chain's CDR3 is CASSVRQGIEKLFF. The CDR3 DNA sequence: TGTGCCAGCAGTGTGAGACAGGGAATTGAAAAACTGTTTTTT. J is TRBJ1-4 and V is TRBV2; the match to TRBD1 covers 7 bases. Germline CDR1 is SNHLY and CDR2 is FYNNEI. With 4 bases clipped from V and 7 bases from J, the junction kept 6 bases outside the gene matches. There are 14 residues in the CDR3.

As concerns this clonotype: This may stem from a read error, because a much larger clone lies one nucleotide away. V usage is TRBV6-5 and J usage is TRBJ1-4, with a weak D call TRBD1 (5 bases). Germline V gene sequence: CDR1 MNHEY, CDR2 SVGAGI. The CDR3 has 16 residues. The CDR3 spells CASSLARGATNEKLLF. As DNA, the CDR3 is TGTGCCAGCAGTTTAGCTAGGGGCGCAACTAATGAAAAACTGCTTTTT.

This chain's CDR3 is CASTRTGSSYEQYV. The CDR3 nucleotides read TGTGCCAGCACCAGGACGGGGAGCTCCTACGAGCAGTACGTC. The rearrangement joins TRBV28 to TRBJ2-7; D may be TRBD2 (5 bases). This CDR3 has 14 residues. V was trimmed by 7 bases and J by 0 bases, leaving 13 bases between them. Germline V gives CDR1 MDHEN, CDR2 SYDVKM.

At least ten counts were recorded for this clonotype. The J gene is TRBJ2-1, the V gene TRBV20-1, with 9 bases aligning to TRBD1. The junction had 8 bases not matched to a gene; V was cut back by 6 bases and J by 5 bases. The germline gives CDR1 DFQATT, CDR2 SNEGSKA (reference sequence). CDR3 size: 14 residues. This CDR3 is CSAGGQGKHNEQFF. CDR3 sequence (DNA): TGCAGTGCAGGGGGACAGGGTAAACACAATGAGCAGTTCTTC.

Worth noting for this clonotype: This could be a read error, since a much larger clone is one nucleotide away. The V gene is TRBV7-6, the J gene TRBJ1-6; D not resolved. The V gene's germline CDR1 is SGHVS and CDR2 FNYEAQ. CDR3 length: 14 amino acids. CDR3 sequence reads: CASSLGWEGSPLYF. The CDR3 DNA follows: TGTGCCAGCAGCTTAGGTTGGGAAGGTTCACCCCTCTACTTT. The full variable domain, with the rest looked up from reference TRBV7-6 and TRBJ1-6, is GAGVSQSPRYKVTKRGQDVALRCDPISGHVSLYWYRQALGQGPEFLTYFNYEAQQDKSGLPNDRFSAERPEGSISTLTIQRTEQRDSAMYRCASSLGWEGSPLYFGNGTRLTVT.

There are a few counts of this clonotype. The V and J genes are TRBV5-5 and TRBJ2-3; D unresolved. The germline CDR1 and CDR2 sequences are SGHKS and YYEKEE (reference sequence). The CDR3 runs 14 residues. V was trimmed by 0 bases and J by 2 bases, leaving 7 bases between them. CDR3 DNA sequence: TGTGCCAGCAGCTTGGAGCCTTTCACAGATACGCAGTATTTT. Its protein product is CASSLEPFTDTQYF.

This clonotype was observed a few times. At one end, the junction sequence differs from germline, possibly due to a read error. This chain joins TRBV7-2 and TRBJ2-3, with D perhaps TRBD2 (7 bases). This CDR3 region has 13 residues. Germline assignment: CDR1 SGHTA and CDR2 FQGNSA. CDR3 loop: CASTLGGGGTQYF. In DNA, the CDR3 is TGTGCCAGCACCTTAGGGGGGGGAGGTACGCAGTATTTT.

This clonotype appeared a few times. The rearrangement links TRBV7-2 to TRBJ1-3; D gene unclear. The CDR3 loop spans 15 amino acids. CDR1 is SGHTA, CDR2 FQGNSA, per germline. V was pared by 5 bases and J by 7 bases, with 18 bases between. CDR3 DNA sequence: TGTGCCAGCAGCCCGAAGAACCTGCAGGTGAACACCATATATTTT. It codes for CASSPKNLQVNTIYF.

A note on this clonotype: A much larger clonotype is one base distant, so this may be a read error. This chain joins TRBV7-9 and TRBJ2-1, with D unclear. Germline V CDR1 and CDR2: SEHNR, FQNEAQ (reference sequence). CDR3 length equals 16 residues. The CDR3 DNA follows: TGTGCCACCGAGCTTATAGACTTAGTGCCTTACATTGAGCAGTTCTTC. This codes for CATELIDLVPYIEQFF.

This clonotype was seen at least ten times. The V and J genes are TRBV6-6 and TRBJ1-1, with 7 bases lining up with TRBD1. In germline, CDR1 is MNHNY, CDR2 SVGAGI (reference sequence). The V and J ends lost 2 bases and 3 bases, in that order; junction bases with no gene match: 0. The CDR3 loop spans 13 amino acids. CDR3 residues: CASSYDRDTEAFF. CDR3 nucleotides: TGTGCCAGCAGTTACGACAGGGACACTGAAGCTTTCTTT.